This is a list of T cell receptor beta chains from one sample in a study of identical twins. TCRdb reanalysed the 5' RACE reads using MiXCR and keeps one entry per CDR3 protein. The sample yields about 570,000 distinct CDR3 sequences, 9.6% seen once. These sequences were also reported in another study, on yellow fever vaccine responses in identical twins.

The sample was PBMCs. The receptor source for this set is a woman aged 18-30 years in good health. CDR3s include the opening cysteine and the closing phenylalanine or tryptophan. The D gene is left open where the match is weak. Where a row states a size, it is once, few, many or the class of an expanded clone; other rows omit it.

D	size	J	V	DNA	CDR3
TRBD1	.	TRBJ2-3	TRBV19	TGTGCCAGTAGTATTCTTCGGGACAGAGCCACAGATACGCAGTATTTT	CASSILRDRATDTQYF
TRBD1	.	TRBJ1-4	TRBV30	TGTGCCTGGAGTATGGGACAGGGCGGTGAAAAACTGTTTTTT	CAWSMGQGGEKLFF
.	many	TRBJ1-1	TRBV11-2	TGTGCCAGCAGCTTTGGATACTGGCAGGGCGCTTTCTTT	CASSFGYWQGAFF
TRBD1	many	TRBJ2-7	TRBV7-2	TGTGCCAGCAGCTTAGAAGACAGGGGACCCTACGAGCAGTACTTC	CASSLEDRGPYEQYF
.	few	TRBJ2-1	TRBV28	TGTGCCAGCAGTTCAGGGCCGAATGAGCAGTTCTTC	CASSSGPNEQFF
TRBD2	.	TRBJ2-1	TRBV5-6	TGTGCCAGCAGCTTGACTAGCGGGACCTCCTACAATGAGCAGTTCTTC	CASSLTSGTSYNEQFF
TRBD1	few	TRBJ2-3	TRBV18	TGTGCCAGCTCACCGATACCCGGGACAGGGAGTTTAAGTACGCAGTATTTT	CASSPIPGTGSLSTQYF
TRBD2	few	TRBJ2-1	TRBV5-1	TGCGCCAGCAGCTTGGCCACCAGGCCTGGGGGGGGAAATGAGCAGTTCTTC	CASSLATRPGGGNEQFF
.	many	TRBJ1-4	TRBV12-3/TRBV12-4	TGTGCCAGCAGTTTTAAAGGAGACACCTTTAATGAAAAACTGTTTTTT	CASSFKGDTFNEKLFF
.	.	TRBJ2-5	TRBV5-1	TGCGCCAGCAGTCCTGGACCAGCGCAAGAGACCCAGTACTTC	CASSPGPAQETQYF
.	few	TRBJ2-4	TRBV6-1	TGTGCCAGCAGGGGGGGTTTAGGGACTGGGAGAAACATTCAGTACTTC	CASRGGLGTGRNIQYF
TRBD2	many	TRBJ2-7	TRBV7-2	TGTGCCAGCAGCTTAGTGGGACTAGCGGAGTACGAGCAGTACTTC	CASSLVGLAEYEQYF
TRBD2	few	TRBJ2-3	TRBV5-1	TGCGCCAGCAGCCCGGAACTAGCGGGAAACACAGATACGCAGTATTTT	CASSPELAGNTDTQYF
.	few	TRBJ2-1	TRBV20-1	TGCAGTGCTAGAGATCTACTAGCTAGCTACAATGAGCAGTTCTTC	CSARDLLASYNEQFF
TRBD2	many	TRBJ2-1	TRBV12-3/TRBV12-4	TGTGCCAGCAGCGGGCGGGAGGAGCAGTTCTTC	CASSGREEQFF
TRBD1	.	TRBJ1-6	TRBV3-1	TGTGCCAGCAGCCAAGACCTGACAGGGGAGCTCCTCCACTTT	CASSQDLTGELLHF
.	.	TRBJ2-1	TRBV20-1	TGCAGTGCTAGAGATTTTAATGGTTTGAGAGGTGAGCAGTTCTTC	CSARDFNGLRGEQFF
TRBD2	.	TRBJ2-1	TRBV5-1	TGCGCCAGCAGCTTGGCCGGGGGAGGGCCCTCCTACAATGAGCAGTTCTTC	CASSLAGGGPSYNEQFF
TRBD2	few	TRBJ2-3	TRBV10-3	TGTGCCATCAGTTCAGCGGGAAGATCTAGCACAGATACGCAGTATTTT	CAISSAGRSSTDTQYF
.	many	TRBJ2-7	TRBV7-9	TGTGCCAGCAGCGGAGGGGGAAGCTACGAGCAGTACTTC	CASSGGGSYEQYF
.	.	TRBJ1-5	TRBV28	TGTGCCAGCAGTTTAATCGGGGGCGCGGGGCAGCCCCAGCATTTT	CASSLIGGAGQPQHF
TRBD2	few	TRBJ2-7	TRBV20-1	TGCAGTGCTAGAGATCGGTGGCTAGCGGGAGGGGCTTACTACGAGCAGTACTTC	CSARDRWLAGGAYYEQYF
TRBD2	many	TRBJ2-3	TRBV24-1	TGTGCCACCAGTGATTTGGGGCTAGCGGGAGGAACAGATACGCAGTATTTT	CATSDLGLAGGTDTQYF
TRBD1	few	TRBJ2-7	TRBV9	TGTGCCAGCAGCGTACAGGACAGGGGGCTAAGGGAGCAGTACTTC	CASSVQDRGLREQYF
.	.	TRBJ2-5	TRBV10-3	TGTGCCATCAGTGACCTGACCCAAACAGAGACCCAGTACTTC	CAISDLTQTETQYF
TRBD1	.	TRBJ2-7	TRBV30	TGTGCCTGGCAAACCGGGACAGGGGTCAGCTACTACGAGCAGTACTTC	CAWQTGTGVSYYEQYF
.	.	TRBJ2-6	TRBV7-9	TGTGCCAGCAGCTCTCCGGGACGCTCCTCTGGGGCCAACGTCCTGACTTTC	CASSSPGRSSGANVLTF
TRBD2	once	TRBJ2-3	TRBV20-1	TGCAGTGCTAACCCGGGACTAGCGGGAGGCACAGATACGCAGTATTTT	CSANPGLAGGTDTQYF
TRBD1	many	TRBJ2-4	TRBV9	TGTGCCAGCAGCAAGTGGACAGGGCAGACTACGGCCAAAAACATTCAGTACTTC	CASSKWTGQTTAKNIQYF
.	.	TRBJ2-1	TRBV14	TGTGCCAGGAGCCAAGAGGTCCGGTCTACCTACAATGAGCAGTTCTTC	CARSQEVRSTYNEQFF
.	.	TRBJ2-1	TRBV14	TGTGCCAGCAGCCAAAGAGAGTACAATGAGCAGTTCTTC	CASSQREYNEQFF
TRBD2	many	TRBJ2-2	TRBV7-3	TGTGCCAGCAGCCAGCGGGGGGGTTCCACCGGGGAGCTGTTTTTT	CASSQRGGSTGELFF
TRBD2	.	TRBJ2-7	TRBV11-2	TGTGCCAGCAGCTTAGTGAAGGTAGCGGGGGACGAGTACTTC	CASSLVKVAGDEYF
.	few	TRBJ2-2	TRBV6-5	TGTGCCAGCGCCAGCGGTCCCGGGGAGCTGTTTTTT	CASASGPGELFF
.	many	TRBJ2-1	TRBV5-1	TGCGCCAGCAGCTCGAGGCCCGGGGACAATGAGCAGTTCTTC	CASSSRPGDNEQFF
TRBD2	.	TRBJ2-3	TRBV6-6	TGTGCCAGCAGTTCTAGCGGCCATACGCAGTATTTT	CASSSSGHTQYF
.	few	TRBJ1-1	TRBV29-1	TGCAGCGACACAGGGTGGGCTGGGACTGAAGCTTTCTTT	CSDTGWAGTEAFF
TRBD2	.	TRBJ2-7	TRBV20-1	TGCAGTGCAGGCCTAGCGGGGGGGCGGTACGAGCAGTACTTC	CSAGLAGGRYEQYF
.	many	TRBJ2-3	TRBV2	TGTGCCAGCAGAGACCAAGGGGATACGCAGTATTTT	CASRDQGDTQYF
TRBD2	many	TRBJ2-3	TRBV6-1	TGTGCCAGCAGTGCTGGGACTAGCGTCAGGACGCAGTATTTT	CASSAGTSVRTQYF
.	.	TRBJ2-3	TRBV29-1	TGCAGCGTGGATACTGTGGGCCTAACACATAGCACAGATACGCAGTATTTT	CSVDTVGLTHSTDTQYF
TRBD1	many	TRBJ2-2	TRBV12-3/TRBV12-4	TGTGCCAGCAGTTTGGGACAGGGATACACCGGGGAGCTGTTTTTT	CASSLGQGYTGELFF
.	.	TRBJ1-1	TRBV11-1	TGTGCCAGCAGCGCCGGAGTTGGCCTGGTGTCTGAAGCTTTCTTT	CASSAGVGLVSEAFF
.	.	TRBJ1-5	TRBV7-9	TGTGCCAGCAGCTCATCGGGCCCCTCCAATCAGCCCCAGCATTTT	CASSSSGPSNQPQHF
TRBD2	many	TRBJ2-5	TRBV29-1	TGCAGCGTAGTTGGGACTAGCGGATTCCAAGAGACCCAGTACTTC	CSVVGTSGFQETQYF
.	few	TRBJ2-7	TRBV19	TGTGCCAGTAGTATAGATCAAGGGACGCTTTACGAGCAGTACTTC	CASSIDQGTLYEQYF
TRBD1	.	TRBJ2-1	TRBV6-5	TGTGCCAGCAGTTACTCACGGACAGGGGTTAATGAGCAGTTCTTC	CASSYSRTGVNEQFF
.	.	TRBJ2-7	TRBV5-1	TGCGCCAGCAGCTCCACCATCACCTACGAGCAGTACTTC	CASSSTITYEQYF
.	few	TRBJ2-2	TRBV30	TGTGCCTGGAGTGTTCTCGGAGTCGGGGAGCTGTTTTTT	CAWSVLGVGELFF
.	.	TRBJ2-1	TRBV5-6	TGTGCCAGCACCAATAGAAGACGGGATTTAATTGAGCAGTTCTTC	CASTNRRRDLIEQFF
TRBD2	few	TRBJ2-1	TRBV6-5	TGTGCCAGCAGTTACGTAGGGACTAGCGGGGACCCGTTCTTC	CASSYVGTSGDPFF
.	few	TRBJ2-5	TRBV28	TGTGCCAGCAGTTATACAAGGGGGGCTAGGGAGACCCAGTACTTC	CASSYTRGARETQYF